Following are 21 T cell receptor beta chains from one sample sequenced in a study of TIL therapy for anti-PD-1-resistant metastatic lung cancer. Time point: pre-treatment sample, taken before nivolumab and TIL therapy. The immunoSEQ assay was v3. The table came from immunoSEQ multiplex PCR; TCRdb's copy has only in-frame clones and leaves some out. The sample holds 57,000 or so clones; 80% to 90% are singletons and the top ten take approximately 2.4%. Sequences were derived from blood, sampled at baseline. The source of these receptors is a person between 25 and 79 years old with non-small cell lung cancer.

V and J are TRBV24-1 and TRBJ2-3; D unresolved. Trimming left V 3 bases short and J 5 bases short, with 8 bases between. The CDR3 totals 13 residues. Germline CDR1 and CDR2: KGHDR and SFDVKD. CDR3 residues: CATSDGPKDTQYF. CDR3 nucleotide sequence: TGTGCCACCAGTGATGGTCCTAAAGATACGCAGTATTTT.

The chain links TRBV6-2 or TRBV6-3 to TRBJ2-7; weak D call: TRBD2 (6 bases). Trimming left V 2 bases short and J 3 bases short, with 11 bases between. The germline CDR1 and CDR2 sequences are MNHEY and SVGEGT. The CDR3 spans 14 residues. This CDR3 reads CASSYSGLYYEQYF. The DNA for the CDR3 is TGTGCCAGCAGTTACAGCGGGTTATACTACGAGCAGTACTTC.

V usage is TRBV30 and J usage is TRBJ1-5; maybe TRBD1 (5 bases). Trimming left V 0 bases short and J 2 bases short, with 5 bases between. Germline values: CDR1 GTSNPN, CDR2 SVGIG (reference sequence). The CDR3 totals 13 residues. The CDR3 DNA sequence: TGTGCCTGGAGTGTGGGGGGCAATCAGCCCCAGCATTTT. Protein sequence: CAWSVGGNQPQHF.

This chain links TRBV5-1 with TRBJ2-3; the match to TRBD2 covers 8 bases. The CDR3 length is 15 residues. Germline trimming cut 3 bases from V and 5 bases from J; bases unmatched to any gene: 8. The germline gives CDR1 SGHRS, CDR2 YFSETQ. The CDR3 sequence is CASSSWGAGVDTQYF. CDR3 bases: TGCGCCAGCAGCTCCTGGGGAGCGGGAGTAGATACGCAGTATTTT. Using reference TRBV5-1 and TRBJ2-3 for the parts outside the CDR3, the full variable domain is KAGVTQTPRYLIKTRGQQVTLSCSPISGHRSVSWYQQTPGQGLQFLFEYFSETQRNKGNFPGRFSGRQFSNSRSEMNVSTLELGDSALYLCASSSWGAGVDTQYFGPGTRLTVL.

CDR3 nucleotides: TGTGCCAGCAGCGCTTCGGGCCCAGGGGAAAGAGATGAGCAGTTCTTC. This codes for CASSASGPGERDEQFF. The chain is built from TRBV5-4 and TRBJ2-1; tentative D call: TRBD1 (6 bases). Germline V gene sequence: CDR1 SGHNT, CDR2 YYREEE (reference sequence). There are 16 residues in the CDR3. Between the trimmed V and J ends, which lost 4 bases and 8 bases, there was a span of 22 bases.

The gene calls are TRBV14 and TRBJ1-3, with D unresolved. The V and J ends lost 2 bases and 0 bases respectively, with 8 bases between them. CDR1 is SGHDN, CDR2 FVKESK, per germline. CDR3 length: 15 amino acids. CDR3 sequence: CASSQSKSSGNTIYF. CDR3 in DNA: TGTGCCAGCAGCCAATCTAAGAGCTCTGGAAACACCATATATTTT.

The chain carries TRBV15 and TRBJ1-4, with 9 bases that match TRBD1. J was trimmed by 10 bases and V by 6 bases; bases with no gene match: 12. The CDR3 extends over 15 amino acids. The germline V gene encodes CDR1 LNHNV and CDR2 YYDKDF (reference sequence). The CDR3 sequence: CATSPITGGKGKLFF. The CDR3 bases are TGTGCCACCAGTCCCATTACAGGGGGCAAGGGAAAACTGTTTTTT.

This clone showed up just once. The gene calls are TRBV10-3 and TRBJ2-7; 11 bases align to TRBD2. V lost 6 bases, J lost 5 bases, and 6 bases stayed unmatched. CDR1 and CDR2 from the germline V gene are ENHRY and SYGVKD. This CDR3 comprises 14 residues. CDR3 DNA sequence: TGTGCCATCAGATCTAGCGGGGGGATCCACGAGCAGTACTTC. Protein sequence: CAIRSSGGIHEQYF.

This rearrangement joins TRBV19 to TRBJ1-5; D possibly corresponds to TRBD1 (5 bases). This CDR3 is built from 14 residues. Germline values: CDR1 LNHDA, CDR2 SQIVND (reference sequence). The germline V and J ends were trimmed by 6 bases and 0 bases, with 9 bases remaining between them. CDR3 sequence: CASRAGYSNQPQHF. The CDR3 nucleotides are TGTGCCAGTAGGGCAGGGTATAGCAATCAGCCCCAGCATTTT.

The genes are TRBV19 and TRBJ2-1; 9 bases fit TRBD1. CDR3 length: 15 amino acids. With V trimmed by 4 bases and J by 8 bases, 9 bases remained unmatched. The germline V gene encodes CDR1 LNHDA and CDR2 SQIVND (reference sequence). The DNA for the CDR3 is TGTGCCAGTAGTACCGAGGGGACAGGGTGGTATGAGCAGTTCTTC. Protein sequence: CASSTEGTGWYEQFF.

V gene TRBV18 combines with J gene TRBJ2-3; maybe TRBD1 (5 bases). Germline CDR1 KGHSH, CDR2 LQKENI. V was pared by 4 bases and J by 4 bases, with 9 bases between. The CDR3 is 13 residues long. CDR3 sequence: CASSRQGADTQYF. CDR3 sequence (DNA): TGTGCCAGCTCACGGCAGGGTGCAGATACGCAGTATTTT.

CDR3 protein: CASSKGFYEQYF. The DNA for the CDR3 is TGTGCCAGTAGTAAAGGATTCTACGAGCAGTACTTC. The rearrangement links TRBV19 to TRBJ2-7; D uncertain. Looked up from germline, CDR1 is LNHDA and CDR2 is SQIVND (reference sequence). There are 12 residues in the CDR3. With 4 bases removed from V and 3 bases from J, the gap between germline ends came to 7 bases.

This clone appeared a few times. This chain joins TRBV10-3 and TRBJ1-1, with TRBD1 as a possible D gene (5 bases). Trimming shortened V by 2 bases and J by 7 bases, and 14 bases separated the two germline ends. The CDR3 consists of 14 residues. Germline values: CDR1 ENHRY, CDR2 SYGVKD. The CDR3 nucleotides are TGTGCCATCAGTGAGGGGTCAGGGAACTTTGAAGCTTTCTTT. Amino acid sequence: CAISEGSGNFEAFF.

This chain connects TRBV24-1 to TRBJ1-2, with 7 bases that match TRBD1. The CDR3 length is 14 residues. CDR1 and CDR2 from the germline V gene are KGHDR and SFDVKD. With 4 bases clipped from V and 7 bases from J, the junction kept 8 bases outside the gene matches. The CDR3 sequence is CATSDTTGVVGYTF. The CDR3 coding sequence is TGTGCCACCAGTGACACAACAGGGGTAGTTGGCTACACCTTC.

The chain has TRBV2 and TRBJ2-3, with 7 bases fitting TRBD1. From germline, CDR1 is SNHLY and CDR2 FYNNEI. V gave up 8 bases and J gave up 4 bases; unmatched junction bases: 3. This CDR3 has 12 residues. The CDR3 sequence is CASDRAADTQYF. CDR3 bases: TGTGCCAGCGACAGGGCGGCAGATACGCAGTATTTT.

The chain joins TRBV9 to TRBJ1-6, with D possibly being TRBD1 (5 bases). The CDR3 runs 15 residues. The V gene's germline CDR1 is SGDLS and CDR2 YYNGEE. Between the trimmed V and J ends, which lost 4 bases and 9 bases, there was a span of 17 bases. CDR3 DNA sequence: TGTGCCAGCAGCACGGGGGGGGACCTTGGTTCACCCCTCCACTTT. Translating it yields CASSTGGDLGSPLHF.

This clone was observed a single time. V and J are TRBV30 and TRBJ2-7; D is possibly TRBD1 or TRBD2 (6 bases each). V lost 5 bases, J lost 3 bases, and 14 bases lay in between. This CDR3 contains 13 residues. Germline values: CDR1 GTSNPN, CDR2 SVGIG (reference sequence). CDR3 sequence (DNA): TGTGCCTGGGGGAGGTACAGGGACTACGAGCAGTACTTC. Translated, it gives CAWGRYRDYEQYF. Variable domain in full (rest from reference TRBV30 and TRBJ2-7): SQTIHQWPATLVQPVGSPLSLECTVEGTSNPNLYWYRQAAGRGLQLLFYSVGIGQISSEVPQNLSASRPQDRQFILSSKKLLLSDSGFYLCAWGRYRDYEQYFGPGTRLTVT.

This chain uses TRBV6-5 with TRBJ2-7; TRBD1 aligns across 9 bases. The CDR3 contains 14 residues. Germline V gene sequence: CDR1 MNHEY, CDR2 SVGAGI. V gave up 6 bases and J gave up 2 bases; unmatched junction bases: 5. CDR3 sequence (DNA): TGTGCCAGCAGGCGGACAGGGGTTACCTACGAGCAGTACTTC. Its translation: CASRRTGVTYEQYF.

The chain joins TRBV28 to TRBJ2-1; the match to TRBD2 covers 13 bases. Germline V gene lookup returns CDR1 MDHEN and CDR2 SYDVKM. Losses at the gene ends were 6 bases for V and 10 bases for J; bases not matched to a gene: 18. The CDR3 covers 18 residues. The CDR3 DNA is TGTGCCAGCAGCAAAACGAGACTAGCGGGGGGAGGGTTTCGGGAGCAGTTCTTC. It translates to CASSKTRLAGGGFREQFF.

This clone was counted only a few times. V usage is TRBV28 and J usage is TRBJ1-6; possible D gene TRBD1, 5 bases. Germline CDR1 MDHEN, CDR2 SYDVKM. CDR3 length: 15 amino acids. V lost 3 bases and J 4 bases, leaving 10 bases between the germline ends. The CDR3 region is CASSFPGTYNSPLHF. CDR3 DNA: TGTGCCAGCAGTTTCCCAGGGACGTATAATTCACCCCTCCACTTT.

In DNA form, the CDR3 reads TGTGCCAGCAGCTCGGGGCAGGGAAGAGGGGAGCTGTTTTTT. It translates to CASSSGQGRGELFF. The chain has TRBV7-6 and TRBJ2-2, with D tentatively TRBD1 or TRBD2 (5 bases each). The CDR3 consists of 14 residues. Trimming removed 4 bases from V and 8 bases from J, with 14 bases in between. From germline, CDR1 is SGHVS and CDR2 FNYEAQ.